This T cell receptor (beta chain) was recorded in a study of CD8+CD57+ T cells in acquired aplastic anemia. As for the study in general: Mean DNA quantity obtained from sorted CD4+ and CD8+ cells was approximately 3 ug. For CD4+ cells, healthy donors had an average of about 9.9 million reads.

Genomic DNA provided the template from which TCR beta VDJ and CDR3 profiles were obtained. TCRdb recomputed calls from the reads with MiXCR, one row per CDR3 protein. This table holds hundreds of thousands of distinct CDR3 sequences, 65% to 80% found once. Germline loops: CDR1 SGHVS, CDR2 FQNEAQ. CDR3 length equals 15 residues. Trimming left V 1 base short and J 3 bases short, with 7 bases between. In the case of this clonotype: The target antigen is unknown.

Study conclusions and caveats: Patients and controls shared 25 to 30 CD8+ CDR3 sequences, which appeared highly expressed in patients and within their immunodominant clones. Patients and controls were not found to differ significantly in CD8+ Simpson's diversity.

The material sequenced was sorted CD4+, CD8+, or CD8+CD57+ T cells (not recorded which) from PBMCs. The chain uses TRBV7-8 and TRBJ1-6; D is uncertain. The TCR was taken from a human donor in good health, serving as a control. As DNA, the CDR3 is TGTGCCAGCAGCTTAGGGCAGAACTATAATTCACCCCTCCACTTT. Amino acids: CASSLGQNYNSPLHF.